This record covers a single TCR beta chain. As yet, its antigen is unknown. Other DNA sequences of this sample code for an identical CDR3. This sample is drawn from a study of shared clonotypes between healthy human individuals. Study as a whole: Researchers assigned three CD4 naive, three CD4 memory, two CD8 naive and one CD8 memory plate to each donor.

The authors loaded around 190 ng DNA, around 32,000 T cell genomes, into sorted-subset replicate PCRs. Profiling relied on immunoSEQ multiplex PCR, and the TCRdb table lists in-frame clones only, not all of them. The repertoire holds millions of clones, with about 92% as singletons. Findings and caveats of the study: Against clonotypes common to all four donors, non-shared ones had lower generation probabilities.

Material for sequencing was naive CD4+ T cells sorted from blood. The subset is: CD45RA+ positively selected. The source of this sequence is a man younger than 35 in good health.

CDR3 residues: CASSDSNYGYTF. The CDR3 DNA is TGTGCCAGCAGTGATTCGAACTATGGCTACACCTTC. The chain combines TRBV25-1 with TRBJ1-2; no definite D call. Trimming pared 3 bases from V and 2 bases from J, leaving 4 bases between. The CDR3 loop spans 12 amino acids. CDR1 MGHDK and CDR2 SYGVNS come from the germline V gene.